What follows is one T cell receptor (beta chain) and its context. One end of the junction varies from germline; a read error may be responsible. The record originates from a study of radiotherapy plus CTLA-4 blockade in lung cancer. Sequencing was performed with immunoSEQ multiplex PCR; in TCRdb, only in-frame clones are kept and a portion is missing. Here the sample spans about 41,000 clones, 76% being singletons. From germline, CDR1 is KGHSH and CDR2 LQKENI. The CDR3 extends over 14 amino acids. The sample here was peripheral blood, taken from a patient treated with radiotherapy plus ipilimumab. The V gene is TRBV18, the J gene TRBJ1-1; D gene ambiguous. The source is a human donor with non-small cell lung cancer who had stable disease on radiotherapy plus ipilimumab. The CDR3: CASSPQSMNTEAFF. The CDR3, as DNA: TGTGCCAGCTCCCCACAAAGCATGAACACTGAAGCTTTCTTT.